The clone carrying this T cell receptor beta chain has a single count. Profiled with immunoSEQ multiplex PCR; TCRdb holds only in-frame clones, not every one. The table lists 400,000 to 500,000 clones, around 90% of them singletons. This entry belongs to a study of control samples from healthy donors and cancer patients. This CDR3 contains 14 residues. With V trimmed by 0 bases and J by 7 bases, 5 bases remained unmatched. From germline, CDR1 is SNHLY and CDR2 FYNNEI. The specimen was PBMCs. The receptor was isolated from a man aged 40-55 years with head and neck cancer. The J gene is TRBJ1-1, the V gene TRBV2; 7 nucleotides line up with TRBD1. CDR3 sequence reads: CASSEADRVGEAFF. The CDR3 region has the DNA TGTGCCAGCAGTGAAGCAGACAGGGTGGGTGAAGCTTTCTTT. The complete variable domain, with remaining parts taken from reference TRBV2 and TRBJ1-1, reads EPEVTQTPSHQVTQMGQEVILRCVPISNHLYFYWYRQILGQKVEFLVSFYNNEISEKSEIFDDQFSVERPDGSNFTLKIRSTKLEDSAMYFCASSEADRVGEAFFGQGTRLTVV.